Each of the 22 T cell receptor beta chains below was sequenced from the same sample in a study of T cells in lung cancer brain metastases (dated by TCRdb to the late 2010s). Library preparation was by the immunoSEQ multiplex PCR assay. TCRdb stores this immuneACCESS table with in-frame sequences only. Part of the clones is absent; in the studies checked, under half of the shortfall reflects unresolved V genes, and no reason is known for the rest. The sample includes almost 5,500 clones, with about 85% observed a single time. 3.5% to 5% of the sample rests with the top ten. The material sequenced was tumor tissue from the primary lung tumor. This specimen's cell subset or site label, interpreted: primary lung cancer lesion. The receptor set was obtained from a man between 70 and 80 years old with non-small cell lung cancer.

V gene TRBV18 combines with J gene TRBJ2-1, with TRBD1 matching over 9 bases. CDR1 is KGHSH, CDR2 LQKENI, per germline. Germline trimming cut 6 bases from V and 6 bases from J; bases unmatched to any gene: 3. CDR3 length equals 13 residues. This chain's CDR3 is CASSGTGSNEQFF. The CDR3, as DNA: TGTGCCAGCTCCGGGACAGGGAGCAATGAGCAGTTCTTC.

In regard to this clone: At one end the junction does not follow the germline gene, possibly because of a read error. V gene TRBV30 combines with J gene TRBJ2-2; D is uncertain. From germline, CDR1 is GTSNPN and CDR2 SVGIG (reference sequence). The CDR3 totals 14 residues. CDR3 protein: CAWGVGRSTGELFF. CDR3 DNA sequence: TGTGCCTGGGGTGTAGGTAGATCCACCGGGGAGCTGTTTTTT.

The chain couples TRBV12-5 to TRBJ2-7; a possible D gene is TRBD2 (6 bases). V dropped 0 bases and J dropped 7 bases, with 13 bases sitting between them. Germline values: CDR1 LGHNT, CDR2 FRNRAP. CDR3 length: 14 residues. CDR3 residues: CASGLVGGSTEQYF. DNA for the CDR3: TGTGCTAGTGGTTTGGTAGGAGGGAGTACGGAGCAGTACTTC.

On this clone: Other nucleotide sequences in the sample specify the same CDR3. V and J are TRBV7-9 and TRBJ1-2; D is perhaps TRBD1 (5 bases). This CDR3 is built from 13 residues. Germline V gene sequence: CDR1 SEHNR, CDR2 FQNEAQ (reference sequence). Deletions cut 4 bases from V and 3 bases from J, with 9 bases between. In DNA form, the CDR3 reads TGTGCCAGCAGCTACCCGGGGGACTATGGCTACACCTTC. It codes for CASSYPGDYGYTF.

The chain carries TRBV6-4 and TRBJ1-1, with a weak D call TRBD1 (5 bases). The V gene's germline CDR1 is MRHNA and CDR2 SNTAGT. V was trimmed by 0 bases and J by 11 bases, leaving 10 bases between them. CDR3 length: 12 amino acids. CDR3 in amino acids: CASSDSQGRAFF. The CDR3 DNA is TGTGCCAGCAGTGACTCGCAGGGTCGTGCTTTCTTT.

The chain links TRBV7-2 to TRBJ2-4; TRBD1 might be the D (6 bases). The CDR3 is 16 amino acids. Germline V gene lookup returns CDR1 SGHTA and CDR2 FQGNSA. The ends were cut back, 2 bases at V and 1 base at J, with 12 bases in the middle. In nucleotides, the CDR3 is TGTGCCAGCAGCTTAATGGGGGCCGGTGCCAAAAACATTCAGTACTTC. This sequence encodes CASSLMGAGAKNIQYF. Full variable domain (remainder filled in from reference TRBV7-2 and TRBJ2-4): GAGVSQSPSNKVTEKGKDVELRCDPISGHTALYWYRQSLGQGLEFLIYFQGNSAPDKSGLPSDRFSAERTGGSVSTLTIQRTQQEDSAVYLCASSLMGAGAKNIQYFGAGTRLSVL.

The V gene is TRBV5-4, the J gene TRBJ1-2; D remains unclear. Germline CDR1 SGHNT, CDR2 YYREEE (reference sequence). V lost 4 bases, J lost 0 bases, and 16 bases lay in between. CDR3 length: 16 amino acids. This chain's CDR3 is CASSPAGVGSNYGYTF. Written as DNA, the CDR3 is TGTGCCAGCAGCCCGGCCGGGGTGGGATCTAACTATGGCTACACCTTC. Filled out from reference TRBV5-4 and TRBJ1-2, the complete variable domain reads ETGVTQSPTHLIKTRGQQVTLRCSSQSGHNTVSWYQQALGQGPQFIFQYYREEENGRGNFPPRFSGLQFPNYSSELNVNALELDDSALYLCASSPAGVGSNYGYTFGSGTRLTVV.

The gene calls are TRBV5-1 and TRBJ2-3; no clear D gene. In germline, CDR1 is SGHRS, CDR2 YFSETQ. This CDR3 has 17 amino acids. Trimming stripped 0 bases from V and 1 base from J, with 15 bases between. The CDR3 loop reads CASSLEIRLGGTDTQYF. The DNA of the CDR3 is TGCGCCAGCAGCTTGGAGATCAGGCTAGGTGGCACAGATACGCAGTATTTT.

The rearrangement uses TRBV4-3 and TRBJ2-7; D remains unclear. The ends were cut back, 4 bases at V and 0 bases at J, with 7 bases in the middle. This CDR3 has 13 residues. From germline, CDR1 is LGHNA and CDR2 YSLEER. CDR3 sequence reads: CASSLRISYEQYF. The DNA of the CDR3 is TGCGCCAGCAGCCTGAGGATCTCCTACGAGCAGTACTTC.

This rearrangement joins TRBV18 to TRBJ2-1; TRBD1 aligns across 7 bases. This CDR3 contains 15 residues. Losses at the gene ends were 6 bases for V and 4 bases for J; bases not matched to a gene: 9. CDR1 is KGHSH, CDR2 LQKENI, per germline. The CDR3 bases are TGTGCCAGCTCCCAGAGACAGGGCGTTTACAATGAGCAGTTCTTC. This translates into CASSQRQGVYNEQFF.

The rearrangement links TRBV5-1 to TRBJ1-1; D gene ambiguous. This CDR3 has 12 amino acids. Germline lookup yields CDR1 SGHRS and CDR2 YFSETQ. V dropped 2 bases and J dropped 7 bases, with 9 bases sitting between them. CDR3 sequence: CASSFEGIEAFF. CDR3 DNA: TGCGCCAGCAGCTTCGAGGGAATTGAAGCTTTCTTT.

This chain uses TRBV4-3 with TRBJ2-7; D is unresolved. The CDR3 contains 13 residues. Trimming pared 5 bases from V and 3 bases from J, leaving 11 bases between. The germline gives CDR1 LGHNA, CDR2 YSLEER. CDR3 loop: CASSSRLNYEQYF. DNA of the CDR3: TGCGCCAGCAGCTCACGACTTAACTACGAGCAGTACTTC.

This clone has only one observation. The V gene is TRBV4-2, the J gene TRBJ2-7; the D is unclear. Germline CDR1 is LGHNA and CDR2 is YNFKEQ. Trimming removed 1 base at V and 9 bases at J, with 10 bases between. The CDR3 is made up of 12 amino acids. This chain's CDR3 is CASSQGGYGQYF. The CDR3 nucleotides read TGTGCCAGCAGCCAAGGAGGATATGGGCAGTACTTC.

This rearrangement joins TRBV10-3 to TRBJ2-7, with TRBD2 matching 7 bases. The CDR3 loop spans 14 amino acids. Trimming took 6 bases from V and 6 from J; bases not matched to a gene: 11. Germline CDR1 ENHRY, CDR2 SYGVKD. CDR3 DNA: TGTGCCATCAGCGAAGGGACTAAGGGTTTCGAGCAGTACTTC. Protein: CAISEGTKGFEQYF.

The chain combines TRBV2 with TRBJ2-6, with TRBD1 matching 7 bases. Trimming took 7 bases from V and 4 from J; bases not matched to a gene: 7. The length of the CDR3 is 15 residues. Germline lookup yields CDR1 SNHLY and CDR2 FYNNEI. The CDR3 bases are TGTGCCAGCACCATAACAGGGGCCGGGGCCAACGTCCTGACTTTC. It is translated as CASTITGAGANVLTF.

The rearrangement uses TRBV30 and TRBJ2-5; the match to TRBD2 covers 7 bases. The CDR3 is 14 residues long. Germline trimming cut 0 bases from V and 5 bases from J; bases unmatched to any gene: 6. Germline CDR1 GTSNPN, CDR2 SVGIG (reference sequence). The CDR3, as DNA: TGTGCCTGGAGTGTGGGAGGCGGGGGTGAGACCCAGTACTTC. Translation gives CAWSVGGGGETQYF.

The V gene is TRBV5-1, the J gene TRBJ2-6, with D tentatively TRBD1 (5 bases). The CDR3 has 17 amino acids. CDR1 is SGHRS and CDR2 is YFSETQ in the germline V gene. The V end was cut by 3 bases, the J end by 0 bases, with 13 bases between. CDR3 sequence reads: CASSYGQLSSGANVLTF. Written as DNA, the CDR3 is TGCGCCAGCAGCTACGGACAACTCAGCTCTGGGGCCAACGTCCTGACTTTC.

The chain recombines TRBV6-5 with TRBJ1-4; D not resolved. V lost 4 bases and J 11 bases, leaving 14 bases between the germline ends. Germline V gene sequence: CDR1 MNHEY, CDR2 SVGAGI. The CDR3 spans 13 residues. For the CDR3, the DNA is TGTGCCAGCAGTTTTTTCCCCCAATACAAACTGTTTTTT. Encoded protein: CASSFFPQYKLFF.

The CDR3 is CASSLNGNSNQPQHF. The CDR3 nucleotides read TGTGCCAGCAGCTTGAACGGAAACAGCAATCAGCCCCAGCATTTT. The rearrangement joins TRBV5-6 to TRBJ1-5, with unresolved D. CDR1 SGHDT and CDR2 YYEEEE come from the germline V gene. There are 15 residues in the CDR3. V dropped 1 base and J dropped 1 base, with 9 bases sitting between them.

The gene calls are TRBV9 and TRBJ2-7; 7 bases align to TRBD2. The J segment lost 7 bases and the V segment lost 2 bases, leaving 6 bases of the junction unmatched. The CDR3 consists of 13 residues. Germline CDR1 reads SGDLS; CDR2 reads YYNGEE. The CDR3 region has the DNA TGTGCCAGCAGCGTGACTAGCTGGTTGGAGCAGTACTTC. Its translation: CASSVTSWLEQYF.

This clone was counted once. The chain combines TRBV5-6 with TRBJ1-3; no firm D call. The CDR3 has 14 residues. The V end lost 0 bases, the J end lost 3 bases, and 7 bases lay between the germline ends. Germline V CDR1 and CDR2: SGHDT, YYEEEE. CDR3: CASSLDYLGNTIYF. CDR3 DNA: TGTGCCAGCAGCTTGGACTATCTTGGAAACACCATATATTTT. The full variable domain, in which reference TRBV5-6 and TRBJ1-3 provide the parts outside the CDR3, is DAGVTQSPTHLIKTRGQQVTLRCSPKSGHDTVSWYQQALGQGPQFIFQYYEEEERQRGNFPDRFSGHQFPNYSSELNVNALLLGDSALYLCASSLDYLGNTIYFGEGSWLTVV.

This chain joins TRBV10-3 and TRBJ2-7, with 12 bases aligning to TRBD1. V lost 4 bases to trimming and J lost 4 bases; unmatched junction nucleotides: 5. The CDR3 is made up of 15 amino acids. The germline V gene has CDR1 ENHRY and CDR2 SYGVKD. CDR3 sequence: CAISGPGQGAYEQYF. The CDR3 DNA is TGTGCCATCAGTGGTCCGGGACAGGGGGCTTACGAGCAGTACTTC.